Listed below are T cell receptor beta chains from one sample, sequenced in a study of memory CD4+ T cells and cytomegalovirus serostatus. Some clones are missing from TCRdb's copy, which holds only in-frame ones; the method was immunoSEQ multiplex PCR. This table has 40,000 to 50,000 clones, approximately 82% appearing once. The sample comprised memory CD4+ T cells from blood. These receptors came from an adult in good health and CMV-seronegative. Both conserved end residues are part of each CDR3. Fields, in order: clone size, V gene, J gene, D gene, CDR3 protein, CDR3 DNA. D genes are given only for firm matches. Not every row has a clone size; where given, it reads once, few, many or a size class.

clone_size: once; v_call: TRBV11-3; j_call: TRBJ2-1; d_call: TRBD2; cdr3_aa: CASSAGLARNEQFF; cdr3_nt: TGTGCCAGCAGCGCGGGACTAGCAAGGAATGAGCAGTTCTTC
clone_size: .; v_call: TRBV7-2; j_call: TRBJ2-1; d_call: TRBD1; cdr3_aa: CASSRDRDHEQFF; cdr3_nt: TGTGCCAGCAGCCGGGACAGGGATCATGAGCAGTTCTTC
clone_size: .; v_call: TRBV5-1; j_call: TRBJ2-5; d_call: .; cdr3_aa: CASSPQGPETQYF; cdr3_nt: TGCGCCAGCAGCCCACAGGGACCAGAGACCCAGTACTTC
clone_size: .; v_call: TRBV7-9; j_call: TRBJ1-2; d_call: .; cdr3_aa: CASSLVWEQAPTVGYTF; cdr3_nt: TGTGCCAGCAGCTTAGTGTGGGAACAGGCCCCTACTGTTGGCTACACCTTC
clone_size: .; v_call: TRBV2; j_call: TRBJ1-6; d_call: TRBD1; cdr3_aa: CASTGQDDSPLHF; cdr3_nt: TGTGCCAGCACCGGACAGGATGATTCACCCCTCCACTTT
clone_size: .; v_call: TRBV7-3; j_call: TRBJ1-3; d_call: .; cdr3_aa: CASSLSPGSSGNTIYF; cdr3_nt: TGTGCCAGCAGCTTATCCCCAGGTTCCTCTGGAAACACCATATATTTT
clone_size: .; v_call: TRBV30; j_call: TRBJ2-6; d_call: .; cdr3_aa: CAWSVGHSGANVLTF; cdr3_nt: TGTGCCTGGAGTGTAGGTCACTCTGGGGCCAACGTCCTGACTTTC
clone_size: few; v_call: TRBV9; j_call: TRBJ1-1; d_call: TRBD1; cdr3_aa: CASSVVGTATNTEAFF; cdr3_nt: TGTGCCAGCAGCGTTGTTGGGACAGCAACGAACACTGAAGCTTTCTTT
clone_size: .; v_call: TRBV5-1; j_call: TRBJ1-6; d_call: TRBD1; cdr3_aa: CASSFSGGRFNSPLHF; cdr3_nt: TGCGCCAGCAGCTTCTCAGGGGGAAGGTTTAATTCACCCCTCCACTTT
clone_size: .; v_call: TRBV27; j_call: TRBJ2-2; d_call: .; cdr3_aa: CASSLSRANTGELFF; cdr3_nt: TGTGCCAGCAGTTTATCGAGGGCGAACACCGGGGAGCTGTTTTTT
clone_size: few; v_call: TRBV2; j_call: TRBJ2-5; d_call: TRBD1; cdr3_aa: CAKIRDRGRQQETQYF; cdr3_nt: TGTGCCAAAATCCGGGACAGGGGGCGTCAACAAGAGACCCAGTACTTC
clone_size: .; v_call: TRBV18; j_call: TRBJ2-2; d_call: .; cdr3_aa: CASSASGTNTGELFF; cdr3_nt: TGTGCCAGCTCAGCCTCGGGGACTAACACCGGGGAGCTGTTTTTT
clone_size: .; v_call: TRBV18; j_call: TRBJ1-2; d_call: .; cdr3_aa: CASGERQVSSNYGYTF; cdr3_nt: TGTGCCAGCGGGGAGAGGCAGGTCAGCTCTAACTATGGCTACACCTTC
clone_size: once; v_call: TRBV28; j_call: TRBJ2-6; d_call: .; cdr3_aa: CASRLSGANVLTF; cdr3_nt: TGTGCCAGCAGACTCTCTGGGGCCAACGTCCTGACTTTC
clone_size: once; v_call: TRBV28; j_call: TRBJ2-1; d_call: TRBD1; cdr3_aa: CASSSPDRENEQFF; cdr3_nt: TGTGCCAGCAGTTCTCCGGACAGGGAGAATGAGCAGTTCTTC
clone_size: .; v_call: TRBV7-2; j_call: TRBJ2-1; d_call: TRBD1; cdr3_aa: CASSPPGTGKNEQFF; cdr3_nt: TGTGCCAGCAGCCCTCCGGGGACAGGGAAAAATGAGCAGTTCTTC
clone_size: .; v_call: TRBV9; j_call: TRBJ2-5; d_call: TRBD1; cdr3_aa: CASSARDREVETQYF; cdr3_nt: TGTGCCAGCAGCGCCCGGGACAGGGAGGTTGAGACCCAGTACTTC
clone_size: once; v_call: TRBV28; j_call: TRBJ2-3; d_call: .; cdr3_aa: CASSLGRDQYF; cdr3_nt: TGTGCCAGCAGTTTAGGGCGGGACCAGTATTTT
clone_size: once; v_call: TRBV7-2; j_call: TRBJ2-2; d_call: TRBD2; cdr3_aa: CASSLVGTSRIGELFF; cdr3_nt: TGTGCCAGCAGCTTAGTAGGGACTAGCCGGATCGGGGAGCTGTTTTTT
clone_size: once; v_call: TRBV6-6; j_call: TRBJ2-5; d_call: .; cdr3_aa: CASSYLLGTQYF; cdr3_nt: TGTGCCAGCAGTTACCTGTTGGGGACCCAGTACTTC
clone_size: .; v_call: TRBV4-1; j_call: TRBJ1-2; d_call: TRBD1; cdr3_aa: CASSQVLWTGEEGYTF; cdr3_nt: TGCGCCAGCAGCCAAGTGTTGTGGACAGGGGAGGAGGGCTACACCTTC
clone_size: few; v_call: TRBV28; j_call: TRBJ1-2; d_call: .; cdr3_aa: CASSLGEDYGYTF; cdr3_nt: TGTGCCAGCAGTTTAGGGGAAGACTATGGCTACACCTTC
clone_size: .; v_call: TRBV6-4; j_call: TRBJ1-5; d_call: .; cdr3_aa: CASSDGRDQPQHF; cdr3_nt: TGTGCCAGCAGTGATGGTAGGGATCAGCCCCAGCATTTT
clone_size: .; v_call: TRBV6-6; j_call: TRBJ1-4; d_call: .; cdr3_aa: CASTSREGATNEKLFF; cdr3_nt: TGTGCCAGCACCTCCCGAGAGGGGGCAACTAATGAAAAACTGTTTTTT
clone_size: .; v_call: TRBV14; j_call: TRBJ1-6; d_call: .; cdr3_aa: CASSQDRRGSPLHF; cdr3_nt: TGTGCCAGCAGCCAAGATCGGCGTGGTTCACCCCTCCACTTT
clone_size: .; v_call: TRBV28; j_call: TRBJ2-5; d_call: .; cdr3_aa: CASSLTNPETQYF; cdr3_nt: TGTGCCAGCAGTTTAACTAACCCAGAGACCCAGTACTTC
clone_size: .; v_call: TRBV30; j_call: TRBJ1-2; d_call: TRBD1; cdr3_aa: CAWVPTSQGARGYTF; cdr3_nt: TGTGCCTGGGTGCCAACATCACAGGGGGCGAGGGGCTACACCTTC
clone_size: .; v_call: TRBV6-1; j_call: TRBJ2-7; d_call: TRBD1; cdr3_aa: CASSERRAGGNEQYF; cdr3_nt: TGTGCCAGCAGTGAACGGCGGGCAGGGGGCAACGAGCAGTACTTC
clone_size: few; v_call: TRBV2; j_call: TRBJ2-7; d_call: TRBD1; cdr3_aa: CASSVRQGSSEQYF; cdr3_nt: TGTGCCAGCAGTGTGCGACAGGGTTCTTCCGAGCAGTACTTC
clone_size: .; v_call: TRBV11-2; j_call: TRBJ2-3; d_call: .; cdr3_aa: CASSSGYGGENTQYF; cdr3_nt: TGTGCCAGCAGCTCCGGTTACGGCGGGGAAAATACGCAGTATTTT
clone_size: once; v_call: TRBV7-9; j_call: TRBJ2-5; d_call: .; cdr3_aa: CASSSREVLAETQYF; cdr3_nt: TGTGCCAGCAGTTCCAGAGAAGTGTTGGCGGAGACCCAGTACTTC
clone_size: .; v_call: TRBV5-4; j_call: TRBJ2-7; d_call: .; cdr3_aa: CASSLFGDSYEQYF; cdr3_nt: TGTGCCAGCAGCTTGTTCGGGGACTCCTACGAGCAGTACTTC
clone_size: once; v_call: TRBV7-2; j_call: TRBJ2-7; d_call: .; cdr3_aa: CASRTGPGPAYEQYF; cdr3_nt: TGTGCCAGCAGAACCGGTCCGGGACCGGCCTACGAGCAGTACTTC
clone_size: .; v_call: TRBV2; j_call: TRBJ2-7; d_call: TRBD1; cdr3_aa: CASRVRDSSSYEQYF; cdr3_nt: TGTGCCAGCAGAGTCCGGGACAGTTCCTCCTACGAGCAGTACTTC
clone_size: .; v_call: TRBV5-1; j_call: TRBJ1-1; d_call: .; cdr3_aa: CASSLVANTEAFF; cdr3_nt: TGCGCCAGCAGCTTGGTGGCAAACACTGAAGCTTTCTTT
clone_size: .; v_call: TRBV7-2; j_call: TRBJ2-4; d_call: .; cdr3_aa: CASSLSALAKNIQYF; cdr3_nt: TGTGCCAGCAGCTTATCTGCTCTAGCCAAAAACATTCAGTACTTC
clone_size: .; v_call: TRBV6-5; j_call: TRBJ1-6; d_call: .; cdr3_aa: CASSYARRNSPLHF; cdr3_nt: TGTGCCAGCAGTTACGCCCGAAGGAATTCACCCCTCCACTTT
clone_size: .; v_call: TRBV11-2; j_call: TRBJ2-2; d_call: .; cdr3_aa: CASSLVRSGELFF; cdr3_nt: TGTGCCAGCAGCTTAGTTCGATCCGGGGAGCTGTTTTTT
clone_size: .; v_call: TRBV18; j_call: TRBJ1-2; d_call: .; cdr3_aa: CASSEATGRTAYVGYTF; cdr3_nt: TGTGCCAGCTCAGAAGCCACCGGGCGGACCGCGTATGTGGGCTACACCTTC
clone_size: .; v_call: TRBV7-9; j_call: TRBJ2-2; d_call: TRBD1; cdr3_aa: CASTGQVYTGELFF; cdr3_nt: TGTGCCAGCACGGGACAGGTCTACACCGGGGAGCTGTTTTTT
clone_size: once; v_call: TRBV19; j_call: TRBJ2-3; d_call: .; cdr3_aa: CASSLGTREDTQYF; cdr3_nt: TGTGCCAGTAGTTTGGGGACCCGCGAAGATACGCAGTATTTT
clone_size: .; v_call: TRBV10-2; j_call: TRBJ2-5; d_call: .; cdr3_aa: CASSDGAQGETQYF; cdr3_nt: TGCGCCAGCAGTGATGGCGCCCAGGGAGAGACCCAGTACTTC